This T cell receptor (beta chain) came from a study of cytomegalovirus exposure and HLA in healthy donors. This CDR3 spans 15 amino acids. With 2 bases clipped from V and 6 bases from J, the junction kept 4 bases outside the gene matches. Germline V gene lookup returns CDR1 LGHNA and CDR2 YNFKEQ. For this clone: Its antigen is unknown.

Regarding the study as a whole: While the bulk of TCR sequences proved rare, some public TCRs turned up in many donors. In most subjects, TCR beta sequences reportedly gave accurate predictions of HLA-A and HLA-B alleles. Follow-up analysis seemed to connect common viral pathogens with several of the most significant clusters identified.

Researchers ran the PCR with 60 Vbeta and 13 Jbeta primers. Assay used: immunoSEQ multiplex PCR; TCRdb lists only in-frame clones, some missing. Here the sample spans roughly 110,000 clones, about four fifths being singletons. This TCR derives from a man aged 50 to 59 in good health and CMV-seronegative. The chain joins TRBV4-2 to TRBJ1-4, with 9 bases fitting TRBD1. Sequencing was performed on PBMCs. CDR3 DNA sequence: TGTGCCAGCAGCCAACAGGACAGGGGTGATGAAAAACTGTTTTTT. It is translated as CASSQQDRGDEKLFF.